A selection of T cell receptor beta chains follows, all from one sample in a study of cytomegalovirus exposure and HLA in healthy donors. TCRdb's copy holds only in-frame clones and misses some; the assay was immunoSEQ multiplex PCR. The table includes 130,000 or so clones, roughly 80% detected once. The specimen sequenced was PBMCs. The receptors shown here come from a female donor in good health and CMV-seronegative. Each CDR3 is given with its conserved first and last residue. D genes are given only for firm matches. Expanded clones get a size class; other rows say once, few or many, or leave the size out.

d_gene	v_gene	j_gene	abundance	CDR3aa	CDR3nt
.	TRBV6-1	TRBJ2-7	.	CASSSVYEQYF	TGTGCCAGCAGTTCCGTGTACGAGCAGTACTTC
TRBD2	TRBV4-1	TRBJ2-1	.	CASSQELAEAYNEQFF	TGCGCCAGCAGCCAAGAGCTAGCGGAAGCCTACAATGAGCAGTTCTTC
.	TRBV5-6	TRBJ2-7	.	CASSQTNRPYYEQYF	TGTGCCAGCAGCCAGACGAACAGACCTTACTACGAGCAGTACTTC
TRBD1	TRBV9	TRBJ2-5	few	CASSIGTGGAETQYF	TGTGCCAGCAGCATCGGGACAGGGGGCGCAGAGACCCAGTACTTC
TRBD1	TRBV15	TRBJ2-4	.	CATSRDPGGKNIQYF	TGTGCCACCAGCAGAGATCCAGGGGGCAAAAACATTCAGTACTTC
.	TRBV6-6	TRBJ2-7	.	CASSLDSYEQYF	TGTGCCAGCAGCTTGGACAGTTACGAGCAGTACTTC
TRBD1	TRBV10-1	TRBJ2-1	.	CASYSKSRDRESYNEQFF	TGCGCCAGCTACTCCAAATCCCGGGACAGGGAGTCCTACAATGAGCAGTTCTTC
TRBD1	TRBV27	TRBJ1-3	few	CASSSSPWTGIRNTIYF	TGTGCCAGCAGTTCCTCACCCTGGACAGGGATCAGAAACACCATATATTTT
.	TRBV27	TRBJ1-1	.	CASSWGGTHFRAFF	TGTGCCAGCAGTTGGGGAGGTACCCACTTTCGCGCTTTCTTT
.	TRBV5-6	TRBJ1-2	few	CASSTPAGQFPNYGYTF	TGTGCCAGCAGCACCCCCGCCGGACAGTTTCCTAACTATGGCTACACCTTC
TRBD1	TRBV19	TRBJ1-4	.	CASSGGQAVGEKLFF	TGTGCCAGTAGTGGTGGACAGGCGGTAGGGGAAAAACTGTTTTTT
TRBD1	TRBV27	TRBJ2-1	.	CAGSLFRGRGQVRQFF	TGTGCCGGCAGTTTATTTAGGGGGCGCGGGCAGGTACGGCAGTTCTTC
.	TRBV30	TRBJ2-7	.	CAWTLNYEQYF	TGTGCCTGGACACTGAACTACGAGCAGTACTTC
.	TRBV4-1	TRBJ1-2	once	CASSQVLGADYGYTF	TGCGCCAGCAGCCAAGTTTTGGGGGCGGACTATGGCTACACCTTC
.	TRBV11-3	TRBJ1-5	once	CASSCKGAGCNQPQHF	TGTGCCAGCAGCTGTAAAGGGGCGGGGTGCAATCAGCCCCAGCATTTT
.	TRBV6-6	TRBJ1-5	few	CASSDRQRHQPQHF	TGTGCCAGCAGCGACAGGCAGCGGCACCAGCCCCAGCATTTT
.	TRBV5-1	TRBJ1-6	.	CASSLDPGHLSSYNSPLHF	TGCGCCAGCAGCTTGGACCCGGGACACCTGAGCTCCTATAATTCACCCCTCCACTTT
.	TRBV5-1	TRBJ2-1	.	CASSLGAGQPGDEQFF	TGCGCCAGCAGCTTGGGGGCCGGCCAGCCCGGCGATGAGCAGTTCTTC
TRBD2	TRBV5-1	TRBJ2-2	.	CASSYLAGGITGELFF	TGCGCCAGCAGCTATCTAGCGGGGGGGATTACCGGGGAGCTGTTTTTT
TRBD1	TRBV11-3	TRBJ2-7	once	CASSVGTGGNYEQYF	TGTGCCAGCAGCGTAGGGACAGGGGGCAATTACGAGCAGTACTTC
.	TRBV29-1	TRBJ2-7	.	CSVEDRGAGEQYF	TGCAGCGTTGAAGATCGGGGGGCCGGCGAGCAGTACTTC
.	TRBV6-1	TRBJ2-5	.	CASIIDSKETQYF	TGTGCCAGCATTATCGACAGTAAAGAGACCCAGTACTTC
.	TRBV7-6	TRBJ1-6	.	CASSLEAGRNSPLHF	TGTGCCAGCAGCTTAGAGGCAGGGCGAAATTCACCCCTCCACTTT
.	TRBV27	TRBJ2-7	.	CASSYWDTSYEQYF	TGTGCCAGCAGCTATTGGGACACCTCCTACGAGCAGTACTTC
TRBD1	TRBV28	TRBJ1-2	.	CASSPNRGYYGYTF	TGTGCCAGCAGCCCTAACAGGGGTTACTATGGCTACACCTTC
.	TRBV6-5	TRBJ1-2	.	CASSLHINYGYTF	TGTGCCAGCAGTTTACACATTAACTATGGCTACACCTTC
TRBD1	TRBV4-1	TRBJ1-2	few	CASSAQGAGYTF	TGCGCCAGCAGCGCGCAGGGGGCCGGCTACACCTTC
TRBD1	TRBV18	TRBJ2-5	.	CASSPAGQGGETQYF	TGTGCCAGCTCACCCGCGGGACAGGGTGGTGAGACCCAGTACTTC
.	TRBV5-6	TRBJ1-6	.	CASSLDLGDYNSPLHF	TGTGCCAGCAGCTTGGACCTCGGAGACTATAATTCACCCCTCCACTTT
TRBD2	TRBV6-5	TRBJ2-2	.	CASSIMGGRTGELFF	TGTGCCAGCAGTATTATGGGGGGGAGGACCGGGGAGCTGTTTTTT
TRBD1	TRBV11-2	TRBJ2-5	.	CASSSGGQGGETQYF	TGTGCCAGCAGCTCCGGGGGACAGGGGGGAGAGACCCAGTACTTC
TRBD1	TRBV11-2	TRBJ2-5	once	CASSSQGVPQETQYF	TGTGCCAGCAGCTCCCAGGGGGTCCCTCAAGAGACCCAGTACTTC
TRBD2	TRBV6-5	TRBJ2-7	.	CASNRLAGGYEQYF	TGTGCCAGCAACCGGCTAGCGGGGGGGTACGAGCAGTACTTC
TRBD1	TRBV6-1	TRBJ1-2	.	CASSRTGDYGYTF	TGTGCCAGCAGTCGCACAGGGGACTATGGCTACACCTTC
.	TRBV5-5	TRBJ1-5	.	CASSFFGRGQPSQPQHF	TGTGCCAGCAGCTTTTTCGGCAGGGGCCAACCCAGTCAGCCCCAGCATTTT
.	TRBV7-9	TRBJ1-1	few	CASSFAPSGRLTEAFF	TGTGCCAGCAGCTTCGCCCCCTCGGGGAGGTTAACTGAAGCTTTCTTT
TRBD2	TRBV28	TRBJ2-1	.	CASTSSVAGRNEQFF	TGTGCCAGCACCTCTTCGGTAGCGGGACGGAATGAGCAGTTCTTC
TRBD2	TRBV5-6	TRBJ2-3	.	CASSARLARPTDTQYF	TGTGCCAGCAGCGCCCGACTAGCGAGACCCACAGATACGCAGTATTTT
TRBD1	TRBV5-1	TRBJ1-5	.	CASSPMGQINQPQHF	TGCGCCAGCAGCCCCATGGGACAGATTAATCAGCCCCAGCATTTT
TRBD2	TRBV9	TRBJ2-7	.	CASSVYPLHRGGREQYF	TGTGCCAGCAGCGTCTACCCCCTACACCGGGGGGGCCGGGAGCAGTACTTC
.	TRBV11-3	TRBJ1-1	few	CASRSQAKNTEAFF	TGTGCCAGCAGAAGCCAGGCCAAGAACACTGAAGCTTTCTTT
TRBD1	TRBV28	TRBJ1-4	.	CASSPWTGANEKLFF	TGTGCCAGCAGTCCCTGGACAGGGGCTAATGAAAAACTGTTTTTT
TRBD2	TRBV29-1	TRBJ2-2	.	CSGKSGDTGELFF	TGCAGCGGGAAGAGCGGGGACACCGGGGAGCTGTTTTTT
TRBD1	TRBV7-2	TRBJ1-2	.	CASSSKGQAPINGYTF	TGTGCCAGCAGCTCAAAGGGACAGGCCCCCATAAATGGCTACACCTTC
TRBD2	TRBV10-3	TRBJ2-1	.	CAISESTSGNYNEQFF	TGTGCCATCAGTGAGTCGACTAGCGGGAACTACAATGAGCAGTTCTTC
.	TRBV7-9	TRBJ1-2	.	CASSLGLDSNYGYTF	TGTGCCAGCAGCCTCGGACTTGATTCTAACTATGGCTACACCTTC
TRBD1	TRBV15	TRBJ1-2	.	CATSRGDREYGYTF	TGTGCCACCAGCAGAGGAGACAGGGAATATGGCTACACCTTC
TRBD1	TRBV6-4	TRBJ2-1	.	CASSGLLATGKNEQFF	TGTGCCAGCAGTGGACTTTTGGCGACAGGGAAAAATGAGCAGTTCTTC
.	TRBV28	TRBJ1-3	few	CASSFAHITSSGNTIYF	TGTGCCAGCAGTTTCGCCCATATAACGAGCTCTGGAAACACCATATATTTT
.	TRBV2	TRBJ2-7	.	CAITPPRTQVYEQYF	TGTGCTATCACCCCGCCCCGCACCCAGGTCTACGAGCAGTACTTC
.	TRBV10-3	TRBJ2-7	.	CAIRGDSRNEQYF	TGTGCCATCAGGGGGGACTCCCGGAACGAGCAGTACTTC